Described below is a single T cell receptor (beta chain) sequence and its context. Its specificity is unknown. Trimming pared 0 bases from V and 0 bases from J, leaving 6 bases between. Germline V CDR1 and CDR2: SGHRS, YFSETQ. The CDR3 spans 15 residues. PCR amplification relied on 60 Vbeta primers (plus 13 Jbeta primers). Only in-frame clones appear in the TCRdb table, and some are missing; sequencing was by immunoSEQ multiplex PCR. The sample consists of just over 150,000 clones, over 65% of them appearing once. This sample was included in a study of cytomegalovirus exposure and HLA in healthy donors. Study-level findings and limits: Productive status was seen about 90% or about 30% of the time for most TCR beta V segments in an earlier analysis.

The sample consisted of PBMCs. The chain employs TRBV5-1 and TRBJ2-2; D is ambiguous. The TCR sequence derives from a middle-aged man in good health and CMV-seropositive. CDR3 amino acids: CASSLVRSNTGELFF. The CDR3 coding sequence is TGCGCCAGCAGCTTGGTCAGGTCGAACACCGGGGAGCTGTTTTTT.